These T cell receptor beta chains were read from a single sample in a study of regulatory T cells in long-lasting Graves disease. From the multiplex PCR reads, TCRdb called clonotypes with MiXCR, one entry per CDR3 protein. The data show hundreds of thousands of distinct CDR3 sequences, around 16% seen once. The sample in question was peripheral blood mononuclear cells (PBMCs), obtained at new diagnosis, from a patient treated with antithyroid drugs. The receptors derive from a female donor with Graves disease. The CDR3 runs from the conserved cysteine through the conserved F or W. A D gene is named only where the DNA matches it firmly.

TRBJ1-6,TRBV10-2,TRBD1,CASSETGEVDSPLHF
TRBJ1-5,TRBV3-1,.,CASSQGGGGGGSQPQHF
TRBJ1-2,TRBV7-9,.,CASSFGQLYGYTF
TRBJ1-1,TRBV20-1,TRBD1,CSARTGNTEAFF
TRBJ2-3,TRBV5-1,TRBD2,CASSISGVRTDTQYF
TRBJ2-5,TRBV7-2,.,CASRRGEGTQYF
TRBJ2-3,TRBV28,TRBD1,CASSQEDRGLPPPQYF
TRBJ1-5,TRBV27,TRBD1,CASSLSGTGGDQPQHF
TRBJ2-1,TRBV27,TRBD2,CATSGRGYNEQFF
TRBJ2-1,TRBV6-1,TRBD1,CASSVTGAPSYNEQFF
TRBJ2-6,TRBV28,.,CASSLPGAAGANVLTF
TRBJ2-7,TRBV20-1,.,CSARDLFGEQYF
TRBJ2-2,TRBV6-1,TRBD2,CASRPIGRRETGELFF
TRBJ1-5,TRBV20-1,.,CSASRDSNQPQHF
TRBJ1-3,TRBV12-3/TRBV12-4,.,CASTAGHSGNTIYF
TRBJ2-7,TRBV4-2,TRBD1,CASSQGSGTGEQYF
TRBJ2-7,TRBV12-3/TRBV12-4,.,CASSSGALYEQYF
TRBJ2-7,TRBV10-2,TRBD2,CASSDITSGRYEQYF
TRBJ2-3,TRBV2,.,CASSDKAPHTQYF
TRBJ1-5,TRBV19,.,CASSIGTDQPQHF
TRBJ2-3,TRBV27,.,CASGGVRGTDTQYF
TRBJ2-1,TRBV2,.,CASSEGTESSYNEQFF
TRBJ2-5,TRBV7-3,TRBD1,CASSSAGGPQETQYF
TRBJ1-1,TRBV4-3,.,CASSLRIQGLTEAFF
TRBJ2-2,TRBV11-3,.,CASSSPLGASGELFF
TRBJ2-1,TRBV12-3/TRBV12-4,TRBD2,CASSLTGVPSGLKNEQFF
TRBJ2-1,TRBV7-2,TRBD2,CASNGGSYYNEQFF
TRBJ2-1,TRBV11-2,.,CASSPRVGQNSYNEQFF
TRBJ2-5,TRBV5-1,.,CASRAGPQETQYF
TRBJ1-1,TRBV10-3,.,CASSRPTEVFF
TRBJ2-6,TRBV28,.,CASSGLLPSGANVLTF
TRBJ1-1,TRBV19,.,CASSIAGGSAFF
TRBJ1-1,TRBV5-1,TRBD1,CASRLTGGAVNTEAFF
TRBJ1-1,TRBV10-3,.,CAISPMSNTEAFF
TRBJ2-1,TRBV11-2,.,CASSLSRAVSYNEQFF
TRBJ1-5,TRBV19,TRBD1,CASSIRTGNHGGNQPQHF
TRBJ1-1,TRBV12-3/TRBV12-4,.,CASRVQIISGTEAFF
TRBJ2-5,TRBV7-2,TRBD1,CASSLPGQGVQETQYF
TRBJ2-3,TRBV28,.,CATGGASDTQYF
TRBJ2-6,TRBV7-3,TRBD1,CASSLGAGGPSGANVLTF
TRBJ2-7,TRBV10-2,.,CASSDLGYEQYF
TRBJ2-2,TRBV7-2,TRBD2,CASSPRLSIAGDTGELFF
TRBJ2-1,TRBV24-1,.,CAARSQGDNEQFF
TRBJ2-3,TRBV10-3,.,CAISATGVASSTDTQYF
TRBJ1-1,TRBV5-5,.,CASSLERANEAFF
TRBJ2-5,TRBV12-5,.,CASGLGTAKETQYF
TRBJ2-5,TRBV20-1,TRBD1,CSASGTVMTQYF
TRBJ2-7,TRBV9,TRBD2,CASSVSFTSGRIDEQYF
TRBJ1-4,TRBV27,TRBD1,CASSWTGGDEKLFF
TRBJ2-7,TRBV4-1,.,CASSRPGGHGSYEQYF
TRBJ1-1,TRBV11-2,TRBD1,CASSLVAGGGEAFF
TRBJ1-4,TRBV29-1,TRBD1,CSSWTGGDEKLFF
TRBJ1-2,TRBV20-1,.,CSRIGDDRGYTF
TRBJ2-2,TRBV29-1,TRBD1,CSVGRDRPLTGELFF
TRBJ1-2,TRBV6-1,.,CASIARTPISYGYTF
TRBJ2-5,TRBV5-1,.,CASSLHRNQKETQYF
TRBJ1-4,TRBV5-5,TRBD1,CASSLMPGQGRSTNEKLFF
TRBJ1-1,TRBV7-2,.,CASSLGSPEAFF
TRBJ1-1,TRBV12-3/TRBV12-4,.,CASSPSSWTEAFF
TRBJ2-7,TRBV28,.,CASSLSASYEQYF